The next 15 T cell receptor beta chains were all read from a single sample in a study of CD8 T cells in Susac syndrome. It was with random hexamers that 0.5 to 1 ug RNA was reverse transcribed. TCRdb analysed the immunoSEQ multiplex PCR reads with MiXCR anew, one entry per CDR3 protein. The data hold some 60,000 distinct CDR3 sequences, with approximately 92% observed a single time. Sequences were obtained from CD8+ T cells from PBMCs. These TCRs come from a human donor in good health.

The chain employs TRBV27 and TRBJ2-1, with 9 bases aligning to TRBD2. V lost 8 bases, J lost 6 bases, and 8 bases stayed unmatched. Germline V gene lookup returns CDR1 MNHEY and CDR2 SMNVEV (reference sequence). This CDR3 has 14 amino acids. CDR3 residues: CASSPAGGGNEQFF. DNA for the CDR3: TGTGCCAGCTCCCCCGCGGGGGGGGGCAATGAGCAGTTCTTC.

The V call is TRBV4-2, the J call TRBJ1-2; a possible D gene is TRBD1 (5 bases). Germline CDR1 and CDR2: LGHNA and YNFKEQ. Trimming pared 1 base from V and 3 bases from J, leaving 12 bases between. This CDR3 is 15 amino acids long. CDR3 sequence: CASSQGPRGDYGYTF. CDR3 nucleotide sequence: TGTGCCAGCAGCCAAGGCCCGAGGGGCGACTATGGCTACACCTTC.

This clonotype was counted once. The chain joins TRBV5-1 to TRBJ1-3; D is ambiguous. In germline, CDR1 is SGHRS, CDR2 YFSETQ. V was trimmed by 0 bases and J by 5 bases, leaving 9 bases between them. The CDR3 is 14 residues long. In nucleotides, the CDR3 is TGCGCCAGCAGCTTGGACTCGGGCAGAAACACCATATATTTT. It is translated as CASSLDSGRNTIYF.

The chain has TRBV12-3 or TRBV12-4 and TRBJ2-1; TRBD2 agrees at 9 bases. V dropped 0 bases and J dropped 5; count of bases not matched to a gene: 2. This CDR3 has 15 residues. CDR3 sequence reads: CASSLASGGHNEQFF. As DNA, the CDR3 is TGTGCCAGCAGTTTAGCTAGCGGGGGACACAATGAGCAGTTCTTC.

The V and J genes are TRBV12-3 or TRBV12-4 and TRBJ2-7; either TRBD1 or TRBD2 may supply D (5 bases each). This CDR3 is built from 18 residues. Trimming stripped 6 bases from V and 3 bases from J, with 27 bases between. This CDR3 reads CASSLGTGVRDASYEQYF. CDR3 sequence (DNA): TGTGCCAGCAGCTTGGGAACCGGAGTCCGGGACGCAAGCTACGAGCAGTACTTC.

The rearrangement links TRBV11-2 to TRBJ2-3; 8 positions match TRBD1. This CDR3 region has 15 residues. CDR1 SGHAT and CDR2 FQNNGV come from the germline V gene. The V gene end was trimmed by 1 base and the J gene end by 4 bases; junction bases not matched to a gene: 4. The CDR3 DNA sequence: TGTGCCAGCAGCTTAGGGACAGGGCTCGCAGATACGCAGTATTTT. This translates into CASSLGTGLADTQYF. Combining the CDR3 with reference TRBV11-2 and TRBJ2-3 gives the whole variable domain EAGVAQSPRYKIIEKRQSVAFWCNPISGHATLYWYQQILGQGPKLLIQFQNNGVVDDSQLPKDRFSAERLKGVDSTLKIQPAKLEDSAVYLCASSLGTGLADTQYFGPGTRLTVL.

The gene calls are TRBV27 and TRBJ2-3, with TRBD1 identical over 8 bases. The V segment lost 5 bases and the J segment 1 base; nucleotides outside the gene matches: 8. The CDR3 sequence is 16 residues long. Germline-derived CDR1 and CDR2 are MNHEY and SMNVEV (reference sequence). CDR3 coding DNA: TGTGCCAGCAGTCGTTTGTTGGGACAGGGCACAGATACGCAGTATTTT. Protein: CASSRLLGQGTDTQYF.

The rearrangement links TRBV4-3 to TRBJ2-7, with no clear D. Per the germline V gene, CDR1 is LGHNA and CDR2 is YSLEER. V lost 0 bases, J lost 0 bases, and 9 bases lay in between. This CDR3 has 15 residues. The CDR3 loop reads CASSQDRSSSYEQYF. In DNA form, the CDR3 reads TGCGCCAGCAGCCAAGACAGGTCAAGCTCCTACGAGCAGTACTTC.

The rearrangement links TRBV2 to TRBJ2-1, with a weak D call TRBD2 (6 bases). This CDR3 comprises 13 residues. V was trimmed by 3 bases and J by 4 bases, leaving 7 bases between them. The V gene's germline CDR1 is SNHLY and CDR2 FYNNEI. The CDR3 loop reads CASSEGGYNEQFF. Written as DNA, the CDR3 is TGTGCCAGCAGTGAGGGGGGTTACAATGAGCAGTTCTTC. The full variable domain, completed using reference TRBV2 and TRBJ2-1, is EPEVTQTPSHQVTQMGQEVILRCVPISNHLYFYWYRQILGQKVEFLVSFYNNEISEKSEIFDDQFSVERPDGSNFTLKIRSTKLEDSAMYFCASSEGGYNEQFFGPGTRLTVL.

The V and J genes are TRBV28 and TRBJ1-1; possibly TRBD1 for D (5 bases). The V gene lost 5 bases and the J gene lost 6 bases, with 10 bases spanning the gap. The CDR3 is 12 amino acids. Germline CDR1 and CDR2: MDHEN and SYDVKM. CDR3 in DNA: TGTGCCAGCAGTAATGGGGCGGCTGAAGCTTTCTTT. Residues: CASSNGAAEAFF.

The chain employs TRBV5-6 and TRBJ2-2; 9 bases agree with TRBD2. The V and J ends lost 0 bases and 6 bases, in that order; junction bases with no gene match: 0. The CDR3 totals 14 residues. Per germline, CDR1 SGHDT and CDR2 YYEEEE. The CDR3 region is CASSLGGGAGELFF. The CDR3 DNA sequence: TGTGCCAGCAGCTTGGGCGGGGGGGCCGGGGAGCTGTTTTTT.

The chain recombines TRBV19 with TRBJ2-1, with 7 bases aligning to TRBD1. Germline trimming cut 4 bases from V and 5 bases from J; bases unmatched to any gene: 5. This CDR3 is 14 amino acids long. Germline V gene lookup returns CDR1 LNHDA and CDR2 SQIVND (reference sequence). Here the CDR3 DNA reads TGTGCCAGTAGTAAGGGCGACAGGGACAATGAGCAGTTCTTC. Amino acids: CASSKGDRDNEQFF.

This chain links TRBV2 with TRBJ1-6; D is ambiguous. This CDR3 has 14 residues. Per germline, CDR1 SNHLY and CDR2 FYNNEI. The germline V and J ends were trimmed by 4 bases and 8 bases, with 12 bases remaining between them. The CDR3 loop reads CASSGRTNYSPLHF. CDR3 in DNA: TGTGCCAGCAGTGGCCGGACGAATTATTCACCCCTCCACTTT.

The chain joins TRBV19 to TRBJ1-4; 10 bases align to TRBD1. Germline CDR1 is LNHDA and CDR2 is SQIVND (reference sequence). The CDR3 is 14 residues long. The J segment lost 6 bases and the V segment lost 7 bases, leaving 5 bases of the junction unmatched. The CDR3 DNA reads TGTGCCAGTACCGACAGGGGGCTTGATGAAAAACTGTTTTTT. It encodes CASTDRGLDEKLFF.

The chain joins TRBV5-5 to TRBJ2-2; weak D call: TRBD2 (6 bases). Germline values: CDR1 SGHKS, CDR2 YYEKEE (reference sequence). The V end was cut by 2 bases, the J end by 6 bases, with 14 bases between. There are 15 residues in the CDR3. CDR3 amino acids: CASSFGPGGAGELFF. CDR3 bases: TGTGCCAGCAGCTTTGGCCCCGGAGGGGCCGGGGAGCTGTTTTTT.